The rows below give T cell receptor beta chains drawn from one sample of a study of cytomegalovirus exposure and HLA in healthy donors. The table came from immunoSEQ multiplex PCR; TCRdb's copy has only in-frame clones and leaves some out. The table includes some 150,000 clones, approximately 80% detected once. The specimen sequenced was PBMCs. These receptors all come from a man aged 50-60 years in good health and CMV-seronegative. Both conserved end residues are trimmed from each CDR3. Each record gives: clone size, J gene, V gene, CDR3 protein. Size tells how often a clone was seen (once, few, many) or the class of an expanded clone, and some rows leave it out.

>-|TRBJ1-1|TRBV21-1
ASSKGEGGNTEAF
>-|TRBJ1-2|TRBV29-1
SVDLSNQGSNYGYT
>-|TRBJ1-5|TRBV5-6
ASSFGTGVNQPQH
>-|TRBJ2-7|TRBV7-6
ASSLDDRGYEQY
>-|TRBJ2-3|TRBV11-2
ASTPGQRYPEVGADTQY
>-|TRBJ2-5|TRBV7-2
ASSLDGSGSPPD
>-|TRBJ1-4|TRBV4-1
ASSQDYLGQGLVATNEKLF
>once|TRBJ2-3|TRBV29-1
SGERGGGRSDTQY
>-|TRBJ1-2|TRBV5-1
ASSLGQGEGYGYT
>-|TRBJ2-3|TRBV7-8
ASSPHSLAGAQDTDTQY
>-|TRBJ2-5|TRBV5-1
ASSLGLSSGSSWETQY
>-|TRBJ1-5|TRBV6-6
ASSPRADYSNQPQH
>few|TRBJ1-2|TRBV6-6
ASRTGANYGYT
>-|TRBJ2-7|TRBV6-5
ASSSSGRTYEQY
>-|TRBJ2-2|TRBV28
ASSYPPYGSSGENTGELF
>-|TRBJ2-1|TRBV5-1
ASSFGGGQYNEQF
>-|TRBJ1-2|TRBV7-8
ASSQGDGTATMYGYT
>-|TRBJ2-1|TRBV5-1
ASTTSGGWNEQF
>-|TRBJ1-1|TRBV14
ASSQRTPGQRAEAF